One T cell receptor (beta chain) is described in this entry. This clone was detected only once. Its target antigen remains unknown. Base qualities are not recorded, but no much larger clone differs from it by a single base. From the cysteine up to the phenylalanine, the CDR3 has a length of 15 residues. Of the read, only the CDR3 DNA is kept; its 45 bases are in frame from base 1. From the germline V gene, CDR1 is SQVTM and CDR2 is ANQGSEA. After removal of 4 bases from V and 1 base from J, the junction retains 6 bases not matched to a gene. Each collaborating institution followed its own protocols to collect whole blood in K2EDTA tubes. For TCRbeta analysis, collaborator samples were shipped as frozen whole blood, as isolated PBMCs, or as DNA extracted from either sample type. The immunoSEQ Assay, a bias-controlled multiplex PCR, was used to amplify TCRbeta CDR3 regions from genomic DNA. The authors' analysis ran thus. The number of nucleated cells in each sample was estimated from the amplification of reference gene primers within the assay. To quantify the absolute abundance of each unique TCRbeta CDR3 rearrangement, sequence reads were collapsed and filtered. For each sample, productive Simpson clonality was calculated by taking the square root of Simpson's diversity index across productive rearrangements. The table was pulled from immuneACCESS by TCRdb, which kept in-frame rearrangements only. Such tables lose some clones; where checked, under half of the loss comes from unresolved V genes, and the rest has no known cause. V, J and clone size derive from that table, while D and trimming were established from the DNA sequence. This sample comprises roughly 700,000 clones, 75% to 90% of them detected only once. More than 0.25% of the sample belongs to the ten largest clones.

These data belong to a study of blood T cell repertoires in COVID-19 (dated by TCRdb to between 2020 and 2021). About the study as a whole: The collaborator samples originated in the United States, Italy and Spain and spanned the acute and convalescent phases of COVID-19. The material from the prospective study consisted of cDNA or gDNA derived from T cells, B-cell-depleted T cells, or PBMCs. Subjects who had been exposed to COVID-19, were actively infected with it, or had recovered from it provided the deeply sampled blood TCRbeta repertoires that made up the dataset. The repertoires were made available in a free public database intended to serve as a resource for research on the immune response to SARS-CoV-2. Samples came from the ongoing ImmuneRACE study (first 160 participants) plus 1,254 subjects from 6 global collaborators. Nearly every sample came with metadata listing a de-identified subject ID, COVID-19 status, age in years and sex. HLA class I and class II types, where available, came from metadata supplied by the sample provider rather than from assay-based typing. Broad study findings and their caveats: The quantity of clinical and demographic metadata differed by source and by participant and was supplied without curation.

The TCR sequence derives from a woman aged 18-30 years with acute or convalescent COVID-19. The chain is assembled from TRBV29-1 and TRBJ2-2; 7 of the junction bases match TRBD2. The sample comprised peripheral blood. In nucleotide form, the sequence is TGCAGCGTTGTTTCGGGACTACAGAACACCGGGGAGCTGTTTTTT. Protein translation: CSVVSGLQNTGELFF.